These 18 T cell receptor beta chains were sequenced from one sample in a study of T-cell reconstitution after alpha-beta-depleted transplantation in children. Molecular barcoding with unique molecular identifiers was used for the TCRbeta library. TCRdb analysed the PCR reads with MiXCR anew, one entry per CDR3 protein. The sample lists about 460,000 distinct CDR3 sequences; approximately 10% were seen once. The specimen was PBMCs, collected before TCRalphabeta/CD19-depleted stem cell transplant. The receptors were sampled from a child aged 2 to 10 with inherited bone marrow failure, due to receive a stem cell transplant.

Of note for this clonotype: Since a much larger clone is just one base distant, this may be a read error. This chain connects TRBV25-1 to TRBJ2-7, with D tentatively TRBD1 (6 bases). CDR3 length: 12 residues. The germline V gene has CDR1 MGHDK and CDR2 SYGVNS. This CDR3 reads CAEWTASYDQYF. The CDR3 bases are TGTGCGGAGTGGACAGCCTCCTACGACCAGTACTTC.

Regarding this clonotype: This may be a read error: a much more frequent sequence differs by one nucleotide. This sequence joins TRBV20-1 and TRBJ2-2; 7 bases agree with TRBD1. Germline V gives CDR1 DFQATT, CDR2 SNEGSKA (reference sequence). The CDR3 consists of 16 residues. This CDR3 is CCATSPGQANTGELFF. In nucleotides, the CDR3 is TGCTGTGCTACATCTCCTGGACAGGCGAACACCGGGGAGCTGTTTTTT.

This clonotype was detected ten times or more. The rearrangement links TRBV29-1 to TRBJ2-6, with D possibly matching TRBD2 (5 bases). Germline V gene lookup returns CDR1 SQVTM and CDR2 ANQGSEA. The CDR3 length is 12 residues. The ends were cut back, 8 bases at V and 0 bases at J, with 5 bases in the middle. The CDR3 sequence is CSTSSGANVLTF. Here the CDR3 DNA reads TGCAGCACTAGCTCTGGGGCCAACGTCCTGACTTTC.

The sample holds one count of this clonotype. The rearrangement links TRBV27 to TRBJ2-1; TRBD2 agrees at 11 bases. The CDR3 spans 15 residues. V trimming: 4 bases; J trimming: 6 bases; junction bases outside the gene matches: 5. From germline, CDR1 is MNHEY and CDR2 SMNVEV (reference sequence). This chain's CDR3 is CASSSGLAAVNEQFF. The CDR3 DNA follows: TGTGCCAGCAGTTCGGGACTAGCGGCAGTCAATGAGCAGTTCTTC.

The table lists this clonotype with a few counts. The chain couples TRBV20-1 to TRBJ2-1; D is possibly TRBD2 (6 bases). The germline CDR1 and CDR2 sequences are DFQATT and SNEGSKA (reference sequence). Trimming took 4 bases from V and 1 from J, leaving 11 bases between them. This CDR3 has 14 residues. CDR3 DNA: TGCAGTGCTATGTTGGCGGGATCCTACAATGAGCAGTTCTTC. Amino acids: CSAMLAGSYNEQFF.

Of note for this clonotype: A much larger clone differs by one base, so this may be a read error. This rearrangement joins TRBV3-1 to TRBJ1-2; 7 nucleotides line up with TRBD1. Germline lookup yields CDR1 LGHDT and CDR2 YNNKEL (reference sequence). This CDR3 is built from 18 residues. In nucleotides, the CDR3 is TGTACCAGCAGCGACGACAGGGAATTCGGAAGGGCTAACTATGGCTACACCTTC. This encodes CTSSDDREFGRANYGYTF.

This clonotype was seen more than once but under ten times. The genes are TRBV10-3 and TRBJ2-3; 10 bases line up with TRBD1. With V trimmed by 0 bases and J by 2 bases, 5 bases remained unmatched. The CDR3 is made up of 17 amino acids. In germline, CDR1 is ENHRY, CDR2 SYGVKD. Here the CDR3 reads CAISESYGTGDTDTQYF. In DNA, the CDR3 is TGTGCCATCAGTGAGTCGTACGGGACAGGGGACACAGATACGCAGTATTTT.

This chain joins TRBV27 and TRBJ2-3, with 7 bases matching TRBD2. Germline V gene lookup returns CDR1 MNHEY and CDR2 SMNVEV (reference sequence). With V trimmed by 5 bases and J by 0 bases, 2 bases remained unmatched. The CDR3 sequence is 14 residues long. The chain's CDR3 is CASSELASTDTQYF. The CDR3 DNA follows: TGTGCCAGCAGTGAACTAGCGAGCACAGATACGCAGTATTTT.

This clonotype came up many times. The chain employs TRBV5-5 and TRBJ2-1; D is uncertain. The V end lost 0 bases, the J end lost 4 bases, and 8 bases lay between the germline ends. Germline assignment: CDR1 SGHKS and CDR2 YYEKEE (reference sequence). This CDR3 has 14 residues. This CDR3 reads CASSLDGRYNEQFF. The CDR3, as DNA: TGTGCCAGCAGCTTGGACGGACGATACAATGAGCAGTTCTTC.

This clonotype was counted at least ten times. The genes are TRBV12-3 or TRBV12-4 and TRBJ1-5, with a weak D call TRBD1 (6 bases). This CDR3 is 13 amino acids long. V gave up 4 bases and J gave up 3 bases, with 7 bases separating them. CDR3 amino acids: CASSSGVNQPQHF. CDR3 DNA: TGTGCCAGCAGTTCAGGGGTCAATCAGCCCCAGCATTTT.

This clonotype was observed at least ten times. The chain couples TRBV5-1 to TRBJ2-1, with 7 bases that match TRBD2. In germline, CDR1 is SGHRS, CDR2 YFSETQ. The CDR3 extends over 15 amino acids. V shed 0 bases and J 3 bases; nucleotides not matched to a gene: 3. The CDR3: CASSLDLAVYNEQFF. The CDR3 DNA is TGCGCCAGCAGCTTGGATCTAGCGGTCTACAATGAGCAGTTCTTC.

This clonotype was observed at least ten times. The chain combines TRBV5-1 with TRBJ2-5; possibly TRBD1 for D (6 bases). Germline V CDR1 and CDR2: SGHRS, YFSETQ. The CDR3 has 14 amino acids. V lost 4 bases to trimming and J lost 1 base, with 11 bases between them. CDR3 DNA sequence: TGCGCCAGCAGCGGCGGACAGCGCCAAGAGACCCAGTACTTC. Translation gives CASSGGQRQETQYF.

J is TRBJ1-1 and V is TRBV7-2; tentative D call: TRBD1 (5 bases). Per germline, CDR1 SGHTA and CDR2 FQGNSA. Trimming removed 5 bases at V and 4 bases at J, with 23 bases between. This CDR3 is 17 amino acids long. CDR3 protein: CASSPDIFDLGATEAFF. Written as DNA, the CDR3 is TGTGCCAGCAGCCCCGACATCTTCGACCTCGGGGCCACTGAAGCTTTCTTT.

This clonotype was seen just once. With a much larger clone just one base away, this may be a read error. The chain carries TRBV9 and TRBJ1-2; D remains ambiguous. The CDR3 spans 14 residues. The ends were cut back, 0 bases at V and 5 bases at J, with 11 bases in the middle. Germline V gene lookup returns CDR1 SGDLS and CDR2 YYNGEE. Written as DNA, the CDR3 is TGTGCCAGCAGCGTAGATCGGGGTCGGTATGGCTACACCTTC. Its translation: CASSVDRGRYGYTF. The variable domain in full, with the rest retrieved from reference TRBV9 and TRBJ1-2, is DSGVTQTPKHLITATGQRVTLRCSPRSGDLSVYWYQQSLDQGLQFLIQYYNGEERAKGNILERFSAQQFPDLHSELNLSSLELGDSALYFCASSVDRGRYGYTFGSGTRLTVV.

The rearrangement joins TRBV7-6 to TRBJ2-5, with 10 bases lining up with TRBD2. CDR1 is SGHVS, CDR2 FNYEAQ, per germline. The V segment lost 5 bases and the J segment 2 bases; nucleotides outside the gene matches: 11. CDR3 length: 17 amino acids. The CDR3 is CASSLGTSDSFQETQYF. The CDR3 DNA sequence: TGTGCCAGCAGCCTCGGGACTAGCGATTCATTTCAAGAGACCCAGTACTTC. Full variable domain (remainder filled in from reference TRBV7-6 and TRBJ2-5): GAGVSQSPRYKVTKRGQDVALRCDPISGHVSLYWYRQALGQGPEFLTYFNYEAQQDKSGLPNDRFSAERPEGSISTLTIQRTEQRDSAMYRCASSLGTSDSFQETQYFGPGTRLLVL.

Ten or more counts support this clonotype. This chain links TRBV11-2 with TRBJ2-5, with D possibly TRBD2 on 7 matching bases. The length of the CDR3 is 19 residues. V was pared by 5 bases and J by 5 bases, with 30 bases between. Germline assignment: CDR1 SGHAT and CDR2 FQNNGV. The CDR3 bases are TGTGCCAGCAGCACCCGGTGGGGTTTGAGCCAAGGGGGGGCGGAGACCCAGTACTTC. Amino acids: CASSTRWGLSQGGAETQYF.

This clonotype has a count of ten or more. This chain joins TRBV12-3 or TRBV12-4 and TRBJ2-3; 9 positions agree with TRBD2. J lost 2 bases, V lost 5 bases, and 5 bases had no gene match. The CDR3 is 15 residues long. The CDR3 loop reads CASSPGTSYTDTQYF. The CDR3 bases are TGTGCCAGCAGTCCAGGGACTAGCTACACAGATACGCAGTATTTT.

CDR3: CASTPFGGVETQYF. The CDR3 coding sequence is TGTGCCAGCACCCCATTCGGGGGGGTCGAGACCCAGTACTTC. The gene calls are TRBV7-2 and TRBJ2-5; 8 nucleotides line up with TRBD2. The CDR3 length is 14 residues. V lost 7 bases and J lost 5; bases outside the gene matches: 9. The germline V gene encodes CDR1 SGHTA and CDR2 FQGNSA.